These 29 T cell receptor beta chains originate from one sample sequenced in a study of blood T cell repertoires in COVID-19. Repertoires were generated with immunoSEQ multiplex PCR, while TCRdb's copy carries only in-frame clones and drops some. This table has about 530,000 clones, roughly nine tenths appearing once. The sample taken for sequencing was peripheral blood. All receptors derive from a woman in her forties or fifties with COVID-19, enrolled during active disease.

The CDR3 sequence: CASSVGQGGYEQYF. The CDR3 DNA is TGTGCCAGCAGTGTCGGGCAGGGGGGCTACGAGCAGTACTTC. The V gene is TRBV27, the J gene TRBJ2-7; D is possibly TRBD1 (7 bases). From germline, CDR1 is MNHEY and CDR2 SMNVEV (reference sequence). The CDR3 contains 14 residues. V was trimmed by 5 bases and J by 3 bases, leaving 14 bases between them.

The CDR3 loop is CASSYSNRADTQYF. As DNA, the CDR3 is TGTGCCAGCAGTTACTCGAACAGGGCAGATACGCAGTATTTT. The chain links TRBV6-5 to TRBJ2-3, with D possibly TRBD1 on 6 matching bases. CDR3 length equals 14 residues. Germline CDR1 reads MNHEY; CDR2 reads SVGAGI. Trimming took 0 bases from V and 4 from J, leaving 8 bases between them.

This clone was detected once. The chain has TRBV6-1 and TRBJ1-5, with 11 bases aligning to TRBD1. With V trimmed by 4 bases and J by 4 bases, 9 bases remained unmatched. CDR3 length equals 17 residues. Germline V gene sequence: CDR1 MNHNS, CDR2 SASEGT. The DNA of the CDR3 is TGTGCCAGCAGTGCCCGGACAGGGGGCGAAAGTAATCAGCCCCAGCATTTT. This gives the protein CASSARTGGESNQPQHF.

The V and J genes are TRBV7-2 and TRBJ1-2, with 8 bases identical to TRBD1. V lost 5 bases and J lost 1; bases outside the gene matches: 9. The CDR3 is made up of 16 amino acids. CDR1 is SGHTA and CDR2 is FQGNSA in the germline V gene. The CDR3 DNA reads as TGTGCCAGCAGCGTACCCCGGACAGGGAGTAACTATGGCTACACCTTC. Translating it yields CASSVPRTGSNYGYTF.

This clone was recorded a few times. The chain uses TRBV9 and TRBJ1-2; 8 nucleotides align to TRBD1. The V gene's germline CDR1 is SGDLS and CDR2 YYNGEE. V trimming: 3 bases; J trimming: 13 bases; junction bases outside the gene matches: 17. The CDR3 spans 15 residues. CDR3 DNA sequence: TGTGCCAGCAGCGGGCAACCAGGGGGCATAGGCGGTATCACCTTC. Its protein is CASSGQPGGIGGITF.

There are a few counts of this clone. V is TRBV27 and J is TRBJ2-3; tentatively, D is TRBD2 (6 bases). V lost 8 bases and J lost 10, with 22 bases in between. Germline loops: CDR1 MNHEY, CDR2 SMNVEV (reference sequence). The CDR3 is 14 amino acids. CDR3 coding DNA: TGTGCCAGCGCCCCGTTTGGGGGAGGCGTTGCGCAGTATTTT. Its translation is CASAPFGGGVAQYF.

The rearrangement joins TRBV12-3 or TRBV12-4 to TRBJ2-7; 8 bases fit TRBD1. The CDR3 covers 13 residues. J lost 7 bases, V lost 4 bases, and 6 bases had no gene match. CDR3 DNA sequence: TGTGCCAGCAGTTCTAGGACAGGGACGGAGCAGTACTTC. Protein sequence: CASSSRTGTEQYF.

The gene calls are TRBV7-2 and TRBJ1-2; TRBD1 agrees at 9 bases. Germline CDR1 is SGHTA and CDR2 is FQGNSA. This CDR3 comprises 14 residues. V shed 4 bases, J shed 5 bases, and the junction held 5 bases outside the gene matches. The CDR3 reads CASSSWTGVYGYTF. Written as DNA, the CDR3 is TGTGCCAGCAGCTCCTGGACAGGGGTGTATGGCTACACCTTC.

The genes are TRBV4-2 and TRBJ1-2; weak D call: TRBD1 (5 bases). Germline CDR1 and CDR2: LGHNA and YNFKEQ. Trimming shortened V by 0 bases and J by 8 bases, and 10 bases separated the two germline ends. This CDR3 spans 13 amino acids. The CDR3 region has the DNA TGTGCCAGCAGCCAAGAGGCGGAGGGGGGCTACACCTTC. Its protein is CASSQEAEGGYTF.

The CDR3 spells CASSLKWEADRGNYGYTF. The CDR3 region has the DNA TGTGCCAGCAGCTTGAAGTGGGAAGCTGACAGGGGGAACTATGGCTACACCTTC. V and J are TRBV5-6 and TRBJ1-2; 9 positions agree with TRBD1. Germline CDR1 is SGHDT and CDR2 is YYEEEE. The trim removed 1 base at V and 2 bases at J, leaving 12 bases unmatched. The length of the CDR3 is 18 residues.

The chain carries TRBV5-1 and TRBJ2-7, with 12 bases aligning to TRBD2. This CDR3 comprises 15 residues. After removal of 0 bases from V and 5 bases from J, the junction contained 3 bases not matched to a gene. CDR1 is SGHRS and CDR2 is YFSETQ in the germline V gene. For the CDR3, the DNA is TGCGCCAGCAGCTTGGGGAGACTAGCGGGGGACGAGCAGTACTTC. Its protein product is CASSLGRLAGDEQYF.

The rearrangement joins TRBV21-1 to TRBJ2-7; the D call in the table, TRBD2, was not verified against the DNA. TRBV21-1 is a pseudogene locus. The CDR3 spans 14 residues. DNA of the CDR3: TGTGCCAGCATCCACCAGCGTTGGACCTACGAGCAGTACTTC. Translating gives CASIHQRWTYEQYF.

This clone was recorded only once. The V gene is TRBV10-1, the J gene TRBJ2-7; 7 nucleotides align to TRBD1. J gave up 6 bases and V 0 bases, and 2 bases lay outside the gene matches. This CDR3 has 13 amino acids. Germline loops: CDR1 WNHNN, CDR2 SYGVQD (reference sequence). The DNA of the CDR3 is TGCGCCAGCAGTGAGTCAGGGGGCAGCGAGCAGTACTTC. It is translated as CASSESGGSEQYF.

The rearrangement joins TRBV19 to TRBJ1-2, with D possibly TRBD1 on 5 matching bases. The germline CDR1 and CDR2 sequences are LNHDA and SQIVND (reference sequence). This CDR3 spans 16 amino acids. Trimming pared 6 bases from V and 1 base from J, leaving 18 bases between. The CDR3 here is CASSPRGRAGNYGYTF. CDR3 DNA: TGTGCCAGTAGCCCTCGCGGCAGGGCTGGTAACTATGGCTACACCTTC.

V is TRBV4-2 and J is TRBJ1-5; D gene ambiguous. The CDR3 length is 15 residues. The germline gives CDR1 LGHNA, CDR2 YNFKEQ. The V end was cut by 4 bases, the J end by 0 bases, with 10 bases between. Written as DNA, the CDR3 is TGTGCCAGCAGCCCGTCCGGGAGTAGCAATCAGCCCCAGCATTTT. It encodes CASSPSGSSNQPQHF.

In DNA form, the CDR3 reads TGTGCCAGCAGTCAAGACTGGTACGAGCAGTACTTC. It codes for CASSQDWYEQYF. The genes are TRBV6-6 and TRBJ2-7; no reliable D call. CDR1 is MNHNY and CDR2 is SVGAGI in the germline V gene (reference sequence). The CDR3 sequence is 12 residues long. The ends were cut back, 5 bases at V and 4 bases at J, with 9 bases in the middle.

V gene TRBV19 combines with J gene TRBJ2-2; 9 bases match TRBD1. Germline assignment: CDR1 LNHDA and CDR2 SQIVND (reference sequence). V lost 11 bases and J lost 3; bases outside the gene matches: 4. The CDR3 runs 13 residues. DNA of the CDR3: TGTGCCCTTAGACAGGGGGACACCGGGGAGCTGTTTTTT. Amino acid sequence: CALRQGDTGELFF.

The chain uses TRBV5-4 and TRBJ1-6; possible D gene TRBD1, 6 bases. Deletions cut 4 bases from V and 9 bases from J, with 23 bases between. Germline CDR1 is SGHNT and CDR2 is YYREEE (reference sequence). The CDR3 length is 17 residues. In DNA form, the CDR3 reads TGTGCCAGCAGCCCTATTCAGGGGCCATCTAGGGGTTCACCCCTCCACTTT. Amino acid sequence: CASSPIQGPSRGSPLHF.

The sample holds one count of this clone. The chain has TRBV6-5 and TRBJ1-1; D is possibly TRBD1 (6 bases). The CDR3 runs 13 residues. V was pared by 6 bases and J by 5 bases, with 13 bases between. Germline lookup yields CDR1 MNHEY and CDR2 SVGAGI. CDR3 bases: TGTGCCAGCAGGCGGACAGTCGGAACTGAAGCTTTCTTT. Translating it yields CASRRTVGTEAFF.

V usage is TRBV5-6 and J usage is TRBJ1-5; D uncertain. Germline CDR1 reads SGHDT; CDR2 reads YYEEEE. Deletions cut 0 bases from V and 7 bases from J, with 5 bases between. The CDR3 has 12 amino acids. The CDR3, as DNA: TGTGCCAGCAGCTTGGGCCGGCAGCCCCAGCATTTT. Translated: CASSLGRQPQHF.

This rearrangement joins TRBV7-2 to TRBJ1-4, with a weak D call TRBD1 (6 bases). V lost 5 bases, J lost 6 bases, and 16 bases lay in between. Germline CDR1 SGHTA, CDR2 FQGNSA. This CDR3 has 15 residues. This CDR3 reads CASSLGGEVYEKLFF. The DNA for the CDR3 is TGTGCCAGCAGCCTAGGGGGAGAGGTTTATGAAAAACTGTTTTTT. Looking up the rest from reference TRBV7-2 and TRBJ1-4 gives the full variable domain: GAGVSQSPSNKVTEKGKDVELRCDPISGHTALYWYRQSLGQGLEFLIYFQGNSAPDKSGLPSDRFSAERTGGSVSTLTIQRTQQEDSAVYLCASSLGGEVYEKLFFGSGTQLSVL.

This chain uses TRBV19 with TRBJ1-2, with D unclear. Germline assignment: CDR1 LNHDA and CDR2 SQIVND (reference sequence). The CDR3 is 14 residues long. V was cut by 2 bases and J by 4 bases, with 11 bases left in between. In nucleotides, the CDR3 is TGTGCCAGTAGTATACCCGAGGGTTCCTATGGCTACACCTTC. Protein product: CASSIPEGSYGYTF.

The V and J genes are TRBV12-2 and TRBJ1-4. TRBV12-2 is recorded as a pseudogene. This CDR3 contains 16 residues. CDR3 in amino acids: CASRSACEGNNEKLFF. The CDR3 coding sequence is TGTGCAAGTCGCTCCGCCTGTGAGGGAAATAATGAAAAACTGTTTTTT.

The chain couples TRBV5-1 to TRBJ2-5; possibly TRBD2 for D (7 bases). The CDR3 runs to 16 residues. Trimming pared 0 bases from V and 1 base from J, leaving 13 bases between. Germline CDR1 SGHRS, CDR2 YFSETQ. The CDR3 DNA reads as TGCGCCAGCAGCTTGGTGGGGGGGGGCTTCCAAGAGACCCAGTACTTC. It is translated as CASSLVGGGFQETQYF.

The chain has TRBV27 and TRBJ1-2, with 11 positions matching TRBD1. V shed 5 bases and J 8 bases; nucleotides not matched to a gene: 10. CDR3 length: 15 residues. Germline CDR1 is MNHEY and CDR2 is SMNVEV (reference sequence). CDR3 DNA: TGTGCCAGCAGTGGGGGTCGGGACAGGGGGAGAGGCTACACCTTC. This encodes CASSGGRDRGRGYTF.

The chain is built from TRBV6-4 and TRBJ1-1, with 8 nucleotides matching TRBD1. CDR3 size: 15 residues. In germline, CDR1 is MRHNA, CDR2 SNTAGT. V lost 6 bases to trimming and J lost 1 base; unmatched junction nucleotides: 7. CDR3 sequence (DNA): TGTGCCAGCAGGTTGACAGGGGTAGGGAACACTGAAGCTTTCTTT. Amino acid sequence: CASRLTGVGNTEAFF.

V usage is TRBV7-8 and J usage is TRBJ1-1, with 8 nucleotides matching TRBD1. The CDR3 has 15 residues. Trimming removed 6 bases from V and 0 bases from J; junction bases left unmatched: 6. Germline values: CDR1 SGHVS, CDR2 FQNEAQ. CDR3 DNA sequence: TGTGCCAGCAGTGGGCAGGGGGCCCTGAACACTGAAGCTTTCTTT. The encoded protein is CASSGQGALNTEAFF.

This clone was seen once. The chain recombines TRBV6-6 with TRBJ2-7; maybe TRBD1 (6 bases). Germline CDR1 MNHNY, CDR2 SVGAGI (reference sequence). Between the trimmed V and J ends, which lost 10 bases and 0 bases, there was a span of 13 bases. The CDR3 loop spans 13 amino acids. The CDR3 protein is CATNRDNSYEQYF. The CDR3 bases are TGTGCCACCAACAGGGACAACTCCTACGAGCAGTACTTC.

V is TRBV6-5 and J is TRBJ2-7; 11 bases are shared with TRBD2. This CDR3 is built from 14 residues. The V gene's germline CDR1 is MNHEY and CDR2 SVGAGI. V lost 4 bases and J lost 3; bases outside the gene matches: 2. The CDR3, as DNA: TGTGCCAGCAGTTCGCTAGCGGGGGGCTACGAGCAGTACTTC. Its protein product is CASSSLAGGYEQYF.